This T cell receptor (beta chain) appears in the sequencing data of a study of blood T cell repertoires in COVID-19 (dated by TCRdb to about 2020). Describing the broader study: Samples from collaborators originated in the United States, Italy and Spain and spanned both the acute and convalescent phases of COVID-19. The material from the prospective study consisted of cDNA or gDNA derived from T cells, B-cell-depleted T cells, or PBMCs. The repertoires were made available in a free public database intended to serve as a resource for research on the immune response to SARS-CoV-2. The dataset comprised deeply sampled blood TCRbeta repertoires from subjects exposed to, actively infected with, or recovered from COVID-19. Sample metadata almost always included a de-identified subject ID, COVID-19 status, age in years and sex. Samples came from the ongoing ImmuneRACE study (first 160 participants) plus 1,254 subjects from 6 global collaborators. HLA class I and class II types, where available, came from metadata supplied by the sample provider rather than from assay-based typing. Study-level results and caveats: Clinical and demographic metadata were provided uncurated, with the amount varying by source and participant.

Enrolling through a virtual design, the prospective study's participants ranged in age from roughly 18 to 95 years and lived across roughly 24 United States geographic areas. Cohort assignment in the prospective study relied on participant-reported clinical history from a screening survey and a study questionnaire. For ImmuneRACE Cohort 3, a participant was defined as recovered based on two consecutive negative NP/OP PCR tests, clearance by a healthcare professional, or resolution of symptoms. In the prospective study, mobile phlebotomists collected whole blood, serum and a nasopharyngeal or oropharyngeal swab from each participant. Participants in the prospective study had the option to provide additional blood draws and questionnaires over a roughly two-month period. Before DNA extraction, blood samples from the prospective study were shipped at room temperature or frozen. From the cysteine through the phenylalanine, the CDR3 covers 14 amino acids. Here the CDR3 DNA is all that survives: 42 bases in frame from base 1. V and J lose 5 bases and 8 bases, and a span of 18 bases separates them. The germline V gene supplies CDR1 MDHEN and CDR2 SYDVKM.

TCRbeta CDR3 regions were amplified from genomic DNA using the immunoSEQ Assay, a bias-controlled multiplex PCR. On the authors' methods: The number of nucleated cells in each sample was estimated by amplification of reference gene primers within the assay. To quantify the absolute abundance of each unique TCRbeta CDR3 rearrangement, sequence reads were collapsed and filtered. For each sample, productive Simpson clonality was calculated as the square root of Simpson's diversity index across productive rearrangements. Drawn from immuneACCESS, this table holds only the in-frame rearrangements with V and J called that TCRdb kept. Clones are partly lost; checked studies trace under half to an unresolved V gene and leave the rest unexplained. That table supplies the V and J calls and clone size; D and trimming were determined from the DNA. The sample has 150,000 to 200,000 clones on record, about four fifths of them singletons. The ten largest account for about 11% of the sample.

In the case of this clone: Its antigen remains undetermined. No much larger clone is present one base from it, and per-base qualities are unavailable.

The chain is made from TRBV28 and TRBJ1-2; the D gene is possibly TRBD1, with 5 bases matching. The sequenced sample was PBMCs or T cells enriched from blood (not recorded which). The sequence was collected from a man aged 50-59 years who had recovered from COVID-19. For the CDR3, the sequence is CASSPIQGRPGYTF. The nucleotide sequence is TGTGCCAGCAGTCCCATCCAGGGTAGGCCCGGCTACACCTTC.